This T cell receptor (beta chain) was recorded in a study of blood T cell repertoires in COVID-19. The length of the CDR3 is 14 residues. CDR1 is PRHDT, CDR2 FYEKMQ, per germline (reference sequence). V was trimmed by 3 bases and J by 4 bases, leaving 9 bases between them. As originally analysed: Estimated nucleated cell counts came from reference gene primer amplification. The data were produced by immunoSEQ multiplex PCR, yet TCRdb's version contains in-frame clones alone and is incomplete. Clone size and V and J calls were adopted from that table, with D and trimming inferred from the DNA. The sample lists tens of thousands of clones; about 84% were seen once.

The chain combines TRBV13 with TRBJ2-2, with D uncertain. Sequencing used peripheral blood. The TCR comes from a man in his sixties with acute or convalescent COVID-19. The CDR3 loop is CASSLRGPTGELFF. CDR3 coding DNA: TGTGCCAGCAGCTTGCGTGGGCCCACCGGGGAGCTGTTTTTT.